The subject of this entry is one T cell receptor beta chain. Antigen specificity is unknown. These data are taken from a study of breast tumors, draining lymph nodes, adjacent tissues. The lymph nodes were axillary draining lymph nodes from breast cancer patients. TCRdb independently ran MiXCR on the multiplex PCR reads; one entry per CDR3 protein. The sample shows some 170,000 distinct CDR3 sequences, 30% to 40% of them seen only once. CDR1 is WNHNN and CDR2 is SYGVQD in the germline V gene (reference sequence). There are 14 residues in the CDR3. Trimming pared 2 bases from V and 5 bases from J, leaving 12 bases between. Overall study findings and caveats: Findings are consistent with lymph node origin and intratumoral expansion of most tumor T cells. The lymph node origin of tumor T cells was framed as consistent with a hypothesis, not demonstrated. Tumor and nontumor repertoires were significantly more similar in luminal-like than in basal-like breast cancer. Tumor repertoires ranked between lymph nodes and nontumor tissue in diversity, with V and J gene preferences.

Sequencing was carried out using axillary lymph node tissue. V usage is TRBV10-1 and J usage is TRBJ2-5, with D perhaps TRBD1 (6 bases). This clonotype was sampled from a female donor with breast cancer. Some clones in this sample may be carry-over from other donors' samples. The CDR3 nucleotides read TGCGCCAGCAGTGAGCGCAGGGGCTGGGAGACCCAGTACTTC. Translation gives CASSERRGWETQYF.